The 21 T cell receptor beta chains presented below share a single source sample, sequenced in a study of T cells in localized non-small cell lung cancer. Sequenced by immunoSEQ multiplex PCR; TCRdb stores in-frame clones only, minus some. The table records 45,000 to 65,000 clones, 60% to 85% of them present only once. Source: PBMCs, taken before any cancer treatment. These receptors all stem from a woman aged 40-75 years with stage II lung adenocarcinoma.

The chain couples TRBV28 to TRBJ1-1, with a tentative D call TRBD1 (6 bases). The V gene lost 6 bases and the J gene lost 0 bases, with 26 bases spanning the gap. Germline V gives CDR1 MDHEN, CDR2 SYDVKM. The CDR3 runs 19 residues. This chain's CDR3 is CASSLTPSGTYLMNTEAFF. In DNA, the CDR3 is TGTGCCAGCAGCCTGACCCCATCCGGGACATACCTCATGAACACTGAAGCTTTCTTT.

The gene calls are TRBV19 and TRBJ2-5, with 10 bases identical to TRBD1. Looked up from germline, CDR1 is LNHDA and CDR2 is SQIVND (reference sequence). The CDR3 runs 14 residues. After removal of 4 bases from V and 5 bases from J, the junction contained 4 bases not matched to a gene. In DNA, the CDR3 is TGTGCCAGTAGTAGGGGACAGGGGCTGGAGACCCAGTACTTC. Its protein product is CASSRGQGLETQYF.

This clone occurred once. The V call is TRBV6-4, the J call TRBJ1-1, with a possible D match to TRBD1 (5 bases). There are 13 residues in the CDR3. V lost 8 bases and J 5 bases, leaving 15 bases between the germline ends. Per the germline V gene, CDR1 is MRHNA and CDR2 is SNTAGT. The CDR3 DNA reads as TGTGCCAGCGCCGCGAGATCAGGGACTGAAGCTTTCTTT. Residues: CASAARSGTEAFF.

Regarding this clone: Germline and junction disagree at one end, which may indicate a read error. The rearrangement joins TRBV27 to TRBJ1-4; possibly TRBD1 for D (5 bases). The CDR3 length is 15 residues. Germline lookup yields CDR1 MNHEY and CDR2 SMNVEV (reference sequence). CDR3 protein: CASSLSGFTNEKLFF. The CDR3 DNA reads TGTGCCAGCAGTCTATCAGGGTTCACTAATGAAAAACTGTTTTTT.

The chain recombines TRBV7-3 with TRBJ1-1, with 10 nucleotides matching TRBD1. The germline V gene has CDR1 SGHTA and CDR2 FQGTGA. The CDR3 length is 21 residues. V dropped 6 bases and J dropped 2; count of bases not matched to a gene: 24. CDR3 DNA sequence: TGTGCCAGCAGTCGCCTTCCCGGGACAGGGGATTTGGGCCTCCCAAACACTGAAGCTTTCTTT. Protein sequence: CASSRLPGTGDLGLPNTEAFF. Combining the CDR3 with reference TRBV7-3 and TRBJ1-1 gives the whole variable domain GAGVSQTPSNKVTEKGKYVELRCDPISGHTALYWYRQSLGQGPEFLIYFQGTGAADDSGLPNDRFFAVRPEGSVSTLKIQRTERGDSAVYLCASSRLPGTGDLGLPNTEAFFGQGTRLTVV.

The chain employs TRBV6-5 and TRBJ1-1; D uncertain. Trimming removed 7 bases at V and 0 bases at J, with 12 bases between. CDR1 is MNHEY and CDR2 is SVGAGI in the germline V gene. The CDR3 is made up of 14 amino acids. CDR3 amino acids: CASTPDGMNTEAFF. As DNA, the CDR3 is TGTGCCAGCACCCCGGACGGCATGAACACTGAAGCTTTCTTT.

The gene calls are TRBV30 and TRBJ1-5, with unresolved D. The V gene lost 0 bases and the J gene lost 1 base, with 13 bases spanning the gap. CDR1 and CDR2 (germline): GTSNPN, SVGIG (reference sequence). The CDR3 extends over 16 amino acids. The CDR3 spells CAWSVPESQSNQPQHF. The CDR3, as DNA: TGTGCCTGGAGTGTACCGGAAAGTCAGAGCAATCAGCCCCAGCATTTT. Based on the CDR3 plus reference TRBV30 and TRBJ1-5, the full variable domain is SQTIHQWPATLVQPVGSPLSLECTVEGTSNPNLYWYRQAAGRGLQLLFYSVGIGQISSEVPQNLSASRPQDRQFILSSKKLLLSDSGFYLCAWSVPESQSNQPQHFGDGTRLSIL.

This clone came up many times. The chain joins TRBV2 to TRBJ2-7, with TRBD1 matching 7 bases. Germline CDR1 is SNHLY and CDR2 is FYNNEI. The CDR3 is 11 residues long. The V gene end was trimmed by 8 bases and the J gene end by 2 bases; junction bases not matched to a gene: 0. CDR3 DNA sequence: TGTGCCAGCGGGACAGCCTACGAGCAGTACTTC. Translated: CASGTAYEQYF.

This clone was seen only a few times. CDR3 loop: CASLQERSGGNTIYF. CDR3 coding DNA: TGTGCCAGCCTCCAGGAGCGTTCGGGAGGAAACACCATATATTTT. V gene TRBV2 combines with J gene TRBJ1-3; D is unresolved. This CDR3 is 15 amino acids long. Germline CDR1 SNHLY, CDR2 FYNNEI. V lost 8 bases to trimming and J lost 4 bases, with 18 bases between them.

This clone came up a few times. V is TRBV6-6 and J is TRBJ1-5, with no clear D. The CDR3 is 12 amino acids. The V end lost 9 bases, the J end lost 7 bases, and 13 bases lay between the germline ends. Germline assignment: CDR1 MNHNY and CDR2 SVGAGI (reference sequence). The CDR3 loop reads CASAVGLQPQHF. The CDR3 DNA is TGTGCCAGTGCGGTGGGATTGCAGCCCCAGCATTTT.

About this clone: Other nucleotide sequences from this sample produce the same CDR3. The rearrangement uses TRBV7-3 and TRBJ1-1, with D possibly being TRBD1 (6 bases). Germline lookup yields CDR1 SGHTA and CDR2 FQGTGA. The CDR3 has 13 residues. V was cut by 5 bases and J by 5 bases, with 12 bases left in between. The CDR3 spells CASSPNRETEAFF. The CDR3 coding sequence is TGTGCCAGCAGCCCTAACAGGGAAACTGAAGCTTTCTTT.

The V and J genes are TRBV7-2 and TRBJ2-7; 8 positions agree with TRBD2. Germline assignment: CDR1 SGHTA and CDR2 FQGNSA. The CDR3 spans 18 residues. The trim removed 0 bases at V and 0 bases at J, leaving 10 bases unmatched. This CDR3 reads CASSLAVGGGRSSYEQYF. The CDR3 DNA follows: TGTGCCAGCAGCTTAGCCGTGGGCGGGGGGCGGAGCTCCTACGAGCAGTACTTC.

The chain employs TRBV28 and TRBJ2-7, with 7 bases fitting TRBD1. Germline CDR1 is MDHEN and CDR2 is SYDVKM. The V and J ends lost 2 bases and 2 bases, in that order; junction bases with no gene match: 3. CDR3 size: 14 residues. DNA for the CDR3: TGTGCCAGCAGTTTAAGACAGGGAACCTACGAGCAGTACTTC. Translation: CASSLRQGTYEQYF.

This rearrangement joins TRBV30 to TRBJ1-5, with D tentatively TRBD1 (5 bases). Trimming pared 5 bases from V and 2 bases from J, leaving 13 bases between. This CDR3 has 14 residues. CDR1 GTSNPN and CDR2 SVGIG come from the germline V gene (reference sequence). CDR3 DNA: TGTGCCTGGGGGGGAGATCTACGCAATCAGCCCCAGCATTTT. Protein sequence: CAWGGDLRNQPQHF.

The genes are TRBV30 and TRBJ1-1; D gene uncertain. Trimming removed 6 bases from V and 11 bases from J, with 16 bases in between. The CDR3 runs 11 residues. Germline loops: CDR1 GTSNPN, CDR2 SVGIG (reference sequence). This chain's CDR3 is CACSDEGNAFF. The CDR3 bases are TGTGCCTGCTCGGACGAGGGTAACGCTTTCTTT. Full variable domain (rest looked up from reference TRBV30 and TRBJ1-1): SQTIHQWPATLVQPVGSPLSLECTVEGTSNPNLYWYRQAAGRGLQLLFYSVGIGQISSEVPQNLSASRPQDRQFILSSKKLLLSDSGFYLCACSDEGNAFFGQGTRLTVV.

This clone was seen a few times. The chain carries TRBV6-6 and TRBJ2-7, with 7 bases lining up with TRBD1. Germline assignment: CDR1 MNHNY and CDR2 SVGAGI (reference sequence). This CDR3 spans 13 amino acids. J gave up 6 bases and V 5 bases, and 7 bases lay outside the gene matches. The CDR3 DNA is TGTGCCAGCAGTCCGGGACAGACAGTCGAGCAGTACTTC. Translation: CASSPGQTVEQYF.

This clone was counted between two and nine times. This chain connects TRBV7-3 to TRBJ1-5; 7 bases map to TRBD1. The junction had 14 bases not matched to a gene; V was cut back by 1 base and J by 5 bases. Germline V gene data show CDR1 as SGHTA and CDR2 as FQGTGA. The length of the CDR3 is 18 residues. DNA for the CDR3: TGTGCCAGCAGCTTAATCGACAGGGTGCCGCCGAAATATCAGCCCCAGCATTTT. Protein product: CASSLIDRVPPKYQPQHF.

V is TRBV7-9 and J is TRBJ1-2; unclear D gene. CDR1 SEHNR and CDR2 FQNEAQ come from the germline V gene (reference sequence). Between the trimmed V and J ends, which lost 5 bases and 4 bases, there was a span of 8 bases. The CDR3 loop spans 12 amino acids. Written as DNA, the CDR3 is TGTGCCAGCAGCCGAGATGGCTATGGCTACACCTTC. It translates to CASSRDGYGYTF.

J is TRBJ1-4 and V is TRBV2; D gene uncertain. The CDR3 is made up of 12 amino acids. V lost 6 bases to trimming and J lost 7 bases, with 9 bases between them. The germline V gene encodes CDR1 SNHLY and CDR2 FYNNEI. CDR3 nucleotides: TGTGCCAGCAGCCCCGGAGGTGAAAAACTGTTTTTT. This sequence encodes CASSPGGEKLFF.

This clone has more than one count but fewer than ten. This rearrangement joins TRBV7-2 to TRBJ1-1; TRBD1 agrees at 7 bases. Germline V gene data show CDR1 as SGHTA and CDR2 as FQGNSA. The CDR3 covers 18 residues. The ends lost 3 bases at V and 0 bases at J; junction bases unmatched: 13. The CDR3 loop reads CASSFPRGGGTMNTEAFF. Written as DNA, the CDR3 is TGTGCCAGCAGCTTTCCCCGGGGAGGGGGCACCATGAACACTGAAGCTTTCTTT.

The chain couples TRBV14 to TRBJ2-5, with 7 bases identical to TRBD1. Germline CDR1 and CDR2: SGHDN and FVKESK. The CDR3 has 13 amino acids. V was pared by 3 bases and J by 5 bases, with 3 bases of the junction left unmatched. CDR3 loop: CASSQNRGETQYF. CDR3 DNA: TGTGCCAGCAGCCAGAACAGGGGTGAGACCCAGTACTTC.